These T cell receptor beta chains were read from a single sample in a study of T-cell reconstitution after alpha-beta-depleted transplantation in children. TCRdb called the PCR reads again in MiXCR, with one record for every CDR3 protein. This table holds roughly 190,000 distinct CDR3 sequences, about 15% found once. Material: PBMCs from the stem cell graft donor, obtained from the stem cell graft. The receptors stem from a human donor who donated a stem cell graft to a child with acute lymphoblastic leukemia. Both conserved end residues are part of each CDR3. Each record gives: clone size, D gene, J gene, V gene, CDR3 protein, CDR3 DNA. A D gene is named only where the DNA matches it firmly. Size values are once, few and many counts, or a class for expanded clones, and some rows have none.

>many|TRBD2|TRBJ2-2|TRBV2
CASTGLAGDANTGELFF
TGTGCCAGCACTGGACTAGCGGGAGATGCGAACACCGGGGAGCTGTTTTTT
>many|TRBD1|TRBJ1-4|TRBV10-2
CASSESGTGSEKLFF
TGCGCCAGCAGTGAGTCGGGGACAGGGAGTGAAAAACTGTTTTTT
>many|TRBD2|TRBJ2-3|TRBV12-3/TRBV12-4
CASSDSGRADTQYF
TGTGCCAGCAGCGATAGCGGGAGAGCGGATACGCAGTATTTT
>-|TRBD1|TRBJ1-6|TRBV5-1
CASSFNRGNSPLHF
TGCGCCAGCAGCTTCAACAGGGGAAATTCACCCCTCCACTTT
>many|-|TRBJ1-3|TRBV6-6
CAATRESGNTIYF
TGTGCCGCTACTCGGGAGTCAGGAAACACCATATATTTT
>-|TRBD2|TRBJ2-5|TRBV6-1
CASSPLTSGRMRETQYF
TGTGCCAGCAGCCCCCTGACTAGCGGGAGGATGCGGGAGACCCAGTACTTC
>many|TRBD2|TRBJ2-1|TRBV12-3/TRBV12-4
CASSLGLGSNEQFF
TGTGCCAGCAGTTTGGGACTAGGGAGCAATGAGCAGTTCTTC
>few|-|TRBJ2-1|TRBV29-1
CSAGLRSPYNEQFF
TGCAGCGCGGGACTTAGGAGCCCCTACAATGAGCAGTTCTTC
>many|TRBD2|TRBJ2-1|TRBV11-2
CASSLGTSGFSSYNEQFF
TGTGCCAGCAGCCTCGGGACTAGCGGGTTCAGCTCCTACAATGAGCAGTTCTTC
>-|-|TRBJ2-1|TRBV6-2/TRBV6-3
CASRFGLSYNEQFF
TGTGCCAGCAGATTTGGTCTCTCCTACAATGAGCAGTTCTTC
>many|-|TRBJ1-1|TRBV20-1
CSAIQRSEAFF
TGCAGTGCTATTCAGAGGAGTGAAGCTTTCTTT